The rows below give T cell receptor beta chains drawn from one sample of a study of T cells in Graves' hyperthyroidism and ophthalmopathy. TCRdb fed the multiplex PCR reads into MiXCR, producing one record per CDR3 protein. The sample consists of about 540,000 distinct CDR3 sequences, 46% of them appearing once. Source material: peripheral blood or thyroid tissue (not recorded which). The source of these receptors is a woman aged 18-29 years with Graves' hyperthyroidism. Both conserved end residues are trimmed from each CDR3. Clone size, where shown, is once, few, many, or a class for clones that have expanded.

many,TRBV19,TRBJ1-1,ASSPGRNTEAF
.,TRBV25-1,TRBJ2-7,ASRPTLATYEQY
.,TRBV6-5,TRBJ1-3,ASSGLSSGNTIY
.,TRBV20-1,TRBJ1-2,GATDRGDYGYT
.,TRBV5-1,TRBJ1-2,ASSFGTGRHGYT
many,TRBV12-3/TRBV12-4,TRBJ1-5,ASSRQGRAQPQH
.,TRBV7-8,TRBJ1-5,ASSSRVVGNQPQH
.,TRBV9,TRBJ2-1,ASSLEGVSSYNEQF
.,TRBV12-3/TRBV12-4,TRBJ1-1,ASSQDLAEEAF
.,TRBV12-3/TRBV12-4,TRBJ1-2,ASSSPNYGYT
.,TRBV29-1,TRBJ1-2,SVGGADNYGYT
.,TRBV10-1,TRBJ2-2,ASSGPAGGSNTGELF
few,TRBV7-9,TRBJ2-2,ASTLIRDRNTGELF
.,TRBV19,TRBJ2-5,ASSMDYLGETQY
.,TRBV25-1,TRBJ2-1,ASREAYEQF
.,TRBV9,TRBJ1-5,ASSLELGGQPQH
many,TRBV24-1,TRBJ1-1,ATLQGKTGEAF
once,TRBV24-1,TRBJ2-5,ATNGERWDSGLETQY
few,TRBV5-1,TRBJ1-4,ASSPGQATTNEKLF
many,TRBV2,TRBJ1-4,ASREGSANEKLF
.,TRBV5-1,TRBJ2-6,ASRLSPSGANVLT
.,TRBV20-1,TRBJ1-1,SAMYGAMNTEAF
many,TRBV10-3,TRBJ1-1,ASSQGHARTNTEAF
.,TRBV7-2,TRBJ1-2,ASSLGFMTNYGYT
many,TRBV10-3,TRBJ1-2,AISEVRAYGYT
.,TRBV20-1,TRBJ2-5,SAREWGGETQY
.,TRBV7-3,TRBJ1-4,ASSWGSAGGEEKLF
many,TRBV19,TRBJ1-2,ASSIGGSAGYT
few,TRBV10-3,TRBJ1-4,ASSHGQVNEKLF
.,TRBV2,TRBJ2-3,ASSVFQSGFTDTQY
few,TRBV29-1,TRBJ1-4,SVVSNRQAKGREKLF
.,TRBV6-5,TRBJ1-1,ASSYQENTEAF
.,TRBV2,TRBJ1-5,ASRPGQGPLASNQPQH
few,TRBV7-8,TRBJ2-2,ASSSWTANTGELF
.,TRBV19,TRBJ2-7,APARGLANEQY
few,TRBV7-9,TRBJ1-1,ASSFSRTGDAF
few,TRBV2,TRBJ1-4,ASSSGPGEKLF
.,TRBV28,TRBJ2-7,ASRETRSEQY
few,TRBV7-9,TRBJ1-1,ASSSGQGRSEAF
.,TRBV24-1,TRBJ1-1,ATSDPFGGTEAF
once,TRBV2,TRBJ1-6,ASSYSSGGSSYNSPLH
once,TRBV29-1,TRBJ1-2,SAAGTGDVYVYGYT
.,TRBV20-1,TRBJ1-5,SAIRGQGREPQH
.,TRBV20-1,TRBJ1-6,SARAQGNNSPLH
many,TRBV10-3,TRBJ1-1,AIRTGQGAPEAF
.,TRBV7-2,TRBJ2-2,AMEREGVTGELF